Listed here are 17 T cell receptor beta chains from one sample, sequenced in a study of identical twins. Using its own MiXCR run on the 5' RACE reads, TCRdb lists one record per CDR3 protein. Of approximately 490,000 distinct CDR3 sequences listed, around 20% are singletons. This same sample was also part of a study on yellow fever vaccine responses in identical twins.

The sequencing sample was made of CD4+ T cells sorted from blood. The receptors come from a young woman in good health.

The chain recombines TRBV6-6 with TRBJ2-3; D perhaps matches TRBD1 (6 bases). This CDR3 region has 12 residues. With 6 bases removed from V and 5 bases from J, the gap between germline ends came to 9 bases. In germline, CDR1 is MNHNY, CDR2 SVGAGI (reference sequence). The CDR3 here is CASRTQGDTQYF. In DNA, the CDR3 is TGTGCCAGCAGAACACAGGGAGATACGCAGTATTTT.

The chain uses TRBV5-1 and TRBJ2-1; the match to TRBD1 covers 11 bases. J was trimmed by 6 bases and V by 3 bases; bases with no gene match: 8. Germline V gene data show CDR1 as SGHRS and CDR2 as YFSETQ. The CDR3 extends over 16 amino acids. In DNA form, the CDR3 reads TGCGCCAGCAGCTCGGGAGGACAGGGGGCGCGCAATGAGCAGTTCTTC. Translation gives CASSSGGQGARNEQFF.

This sequence joins TRBV20-1 and TRBJ1-4, with D possibly being TRBD1 (5 bases). CDR1 DFQATT and CDR2 SNEGSKA come from the germline V gene (reference sequence). The CDR3 runs to 12 residues. The V gene lost 5 bases and the J gene lost 7 bases, with 11 bases spanning the gap. The CDR3 nucleotides read TGCAGTGCTTGGACAAGAGGTGAAAAACTGTTTTTT. This sequence encodes CSAWTRGEKLFF.

This clonotype appeared a single time. J is TRBJ1-6 and V is TRBV2; the D gene is possibly TRBD1 (6 bases). Germline V CDR1 and CDR2: SNHLY, FYNNEI. This CDR3 has 13 residues. V shed 8 bases and J shed 5 bases, with 10 bases lying between them. The CDR3 DNA is TGTGCCAGCGGGGGGACAAATAATTCACCCCTCCACTTT. Its protein product is CASGGTNNSPLHF.

V gene TRBV5-5 combines with J gene TRBJ1-2; possible D gene TRBD1, 5 bases. Germline V CDR1 and CDR2: SGHKS, YYEKEE (reference sequence). CDR3 length equals 14 residues. The ends were cut back, 4 bases at V and 7 bases at J, with 17 bases in the middle. The CDR3 DNA reads as TGTGCCAGCAGCCCGGGTTGGGGGGGATTTGGCTACACCTTC. It translates to CASSPGWGGFGYTF.

The table lists this clonotype with a few counts. This chain connects TRBV27 to TRBJ2-7; 9 bases align to TRBD2. The germline V gene encodes CDR1 MNHEY and CDR2 SMNVEV (reference sequence). This CDR3 spans 14 amino acids. With 3 bases clipped from V and 5 bases from J, the junction kept 5 bases outside the gene matches. The CDR3 protein is CASSFLGLANEQYF. Written as DNA, the CDR3 is TGTGCCAGCAGTTTCTTGGGACTAGCAAACGAGCAGTACTTC.

Written as DNA, the CDR3 is TGTGCCAGCAGCGTAGGGGCGGCAACACAAGAGACCCAGTACTTC. Translated, it gives CASSVGAATQETQYF. The chain couples TRBV9 to TRBJ2-5; no clear D. The germline V and J ends were trimmed by 0 bases and 2 bases, with 11 bases remaining between them. This CDR3 contains 15 residues. Per the germline V gene, CDR1 is SGDLS and CDR2 is YYNGEE.

This clonotype was picked up a small number of times. This sequence joins TRBV11-3 and TRBJ2-1, with 9 bases identical to TRBD2. V was clipped by 5 bases and J by 0 bases; unmatched bases: 11. There are 18 residues in the CDR3. CDR1 is SGHNT and CDR2 is YENEEA in the germline V gene. Written as DNA, the CDR3 is TGTGCCAGCAGCCGACTAGCGGTTCCCCCAAGCTCCTACAATGAGCAGTTCTTC. Its translation is CASSRLAVPPSSYNEQFF.

On this clonotype: The germline gene is not matched at one end of the junction; a read error may be the cause. CDR3 bases: TGCAGCGTCCGGGCCTCCACCGGGGGGCTGTTTTTT. This sequence encodes CSVRASTGGLFF. This rearrangement joins TRBV29-1 to TRBJ2-2; a possible D gene is TRBD2 (6 bases). Per germline, CDR1 SQVTM and CDR2 ANQGSEA. The CDR3 covers 12 residues.

This clonotype was seen a few times. J is TRBJ2-3 and V is TRBV2, with TRBD2 as a possible D gene (6 bases). CDR3 length: 14 amino acids. Germline CDR1 and CDR2: SNHLY and FYNNEI. Trimming stripped 7 bases from V and 0 bases from J, with 11 bases between. CDR3 amino acids: CASTGTLSTDTQYF. The CDR3 region has the DNA TGTGCCAGCACCGGGACTCTTAGCACAGATACGCAGTATTTT.

V and J are TRBV24-1 and TRBJ2-2, with D unresolved. Trimming took 3 bases from V and 6 from J, leaving 10 bases between them. This CDR3 is built from 14 residues. Per germline, CDR1 KGHDR and CDR2 SFDVKD. CDR3 nucleotides: TGTGCCACCAGTGATCCCTTTGTGGCCGGGGAGCTGTTTTTT. Its protein product is CATSDPFVAGELFF.

This clonotype was observed a few times. The chain joins TRBV5-1 to TRBJ1-4; D is undetermined. The germline V gene encodes CDR1 SGHRS and CDR2 YFSETQ. CDR3 length: 15 residues. Trimming shortened V by 1 base and J by 7 bases, and 14 bases separated the two germline ends. The CDR3 is CASSLLPLLGEKLFF. Written as DNA, the CDR3 is TGCGCCAGCAGCTTGTTGCCCCTTTTGGGTGAAAAACTGTTTTTT.

This clonotype appeared a few times. The genes are TRBV24-1 and TRBJ2-3, with 9 bases lining up with TRBD2. There are 16 residues in the CDR3. V trimming: 4 bases; J trimming: 1 base; junction bases outside the gene matches: 5. In germline, CDR1 is KGHDR, CDR2 SFDVKD. Here the CDR3 DNA reads TGTGCCACCAGTGACCCCATAGCGGGAGGCACAGATACGCAGTATTTT. Encoded protein: CATSDPIAGGTDTQYF.

The CDR3 nucleotides read TGTGCCACCAGCAGATCGGGGGGGGCCTACAATGAGCAGTTCTTC. It translates to CATSRSGGAYNEQFF. The genes are TRBV15 and TRBJ2-1; TRBD2 agrees at 8 bases. After removal of 2 bases from V and 2 bases from J, the junction contained 2 bases not matched to a gene. In germline, CDR1 is LNHNV, CDR2 YYDKDF (reference sequence). This CDR3 spans 15 amino acids.

The chain recombines TRBV12-3 or TRBV12-4 with TRBJ2-3, with TRBD1 matching 7 bases. V was clipped by 7 bases and J by 0 bases; unmatched bases: 7. The CDR3 loop spans 15 amino acids. The CDR3 DNA reads as TGTGCCAGCACCACGACAGGGCTAAGCACAGATACGCAGTATTTT. As protein: CASTTTGLSTDTQYF.

In its sample, this clonotype was seen a few times. The chain is built from TRBV5-5 and TRBJ1-5; maybe TRBD1 (5 bases). Per the germline V gene, CDR1 is SGHKS and CDR2 is YYEKEE (reference sequence). V was cut by 0 bases and J by 6 bases, with 16 bases left in between. CDR3 length: 16 residues. CDR3 amino acids: CASSLDPGPIIQPQHF. The CDR3 coding sequence is TGTGCCAGCAGCTTGGATCCAGGGCCGATAATTCAGCCCCAGCATTTT. The full variable domain, rest sourced from reference TRBV5-5 and TRBJ1-5, is DAGVTQSPTHLIKTRGQQVTLRCSPISGHKSVSWYQQVLGQGPQFIFQYYEKEERGRGNFPDRFSARQFPNYSSELNVNALLLGDSALYLCASSLDPGPIIQPQHFGDGTRLSIL.

This clonotype turned up a few times. V usage is TRBV12-3 or TRBV12-4 and J usage is TRBJ2-3; D is ambiguous. With 8 bases removed from V and 5 bases from J, the gap between germline ends came to 14 bases. The CDR3 is made up of 13 amino acids. CDR3 nucleotide sequence: TGTGCCAGCGGCTCCCCTGAGCGAGATACGCAGTATTTT. As protein: CASGSPERDTQYF.